This entry lists 25 T cell receptor beta chains sequenced from one sample in a study of OX40 agonist ivuxolimab in advanced cancers. The protocol was immunoSEQ multiplex PCR, while the TCRdb copy is restricted to in-frame clones and leaves out a portion. The table shows approximately 90,000 clones, with about 87% occurring only once. The material sequenced was CD4+ or CD8+ T cells sorted from blood, taken in a trial of the OX40 agonist ivuxolimab. These receptors all stem from an adult with an advanced solid tumor such as melanoma, head and neck, liver or kidney cancer.

The V call is TRBV15, the J call TRBJ2-6, with 7 nucleotides matching TRBD2. Trimming took 1 base from V and 0 from J; bases not matched to a gene: 0. This CDR3 has 16 residues. The germline gives CDR1 LNHNV, CDR2 YYDKDF (reference sequence). The CDR3 region is CATSRGGGSGANVLTF. The CDR3 DNA reads TGTGCCACCAGCAGAGGGGGGGGCTCTGGGGCCAACGTCCTGACTTTC.

V is TRBV12-5 and J is TRBJ1-5; perhaps TRBD1 as D (5 bases). V shed 6 bases and J shed 5 bases, with 17 bases lying between them. This CDR3 has 15 amino acids. Looked up from germline, CDR1 is LGHNT and CDR2 is FRNRAP. The CDR3 region has the DNA TGTGCTAGTGGCCTGGAGGGGACGGTTTATCAGCCCCAGCATTTT. This sequence encodes CASGLEGTVYQPQHF.

This clone showed up just once. V and J are TRBV7-9 and TRBJ2-1, with D possibly being TRBD1 (6 bases). The CDR3 extends over 16 amino acids. CDR1 and CDR2 (germline): SEHNR, FQNEAQ (reference sequence). Trimming left V 3 bases short and J 2 bases short, with 14 bases between. The CDR3 here is CASSFGSGDPYNEQFF. Here the CDR3 DNA reads TGTGCCAGCAGCTTCGGCTCAGGGGACCCCTACAATGAGCAGTTCTTC.

This clone was detected only once. The rearrangement joins TRBV7-9 to TRBJ2-1, with 7 bases matching TRBD1. CDR1 and CDR2 (germline): SEHNR, FQNEAQ (reference sequence). V was pared by 1 base and J by 3 bases, with 3 bases of the junction left unmatched. The CDR3 consists of 15 residues. The CDR3 DNA follows: TGTGCCAGCAGCTTAGACAGGGGCTTCTACAATGAGCAGTTCTTC. Translation gives CASSLDRGFYNEQFF.

V is TRBV28 and J is TRBJ2-5, with 13 bases identical to TRBD2. V lost 8 bases to trimming and J lost 5 bases; unmatched junction nucleotides: 5. The CDR3 has 14 amino acids. CDR1 is MDHEN, CDR2 SYDVKM, per germline. The CDR3 loop reads CASWTSGRRETQYF. The CDR3, as DNA: TGTGCCAGCTGGACTAGCGGGAGAAGGGAGACCCAGTACTTC.

This clone was counted a single time. The genes are TRBV11-3 and TRBJ1-2, with D hard to call. This CDR3 comprises 12 residues. Looked up from germline, CDR1 is SGHNT and CDR2 is YENEEA. V dropped 1 base and J dropped 8 bases, with 8 bases sitting between them. CDR3 sequence (DNA): TGTGCCAGCAGCTTAGGTCAGCCCGGCTACACCTTC. The encoded protein is CASSLGQPGYTF. Complete variable domain (other parts from reference TRBV11-3 and TRBJ1-2): EAGVVQSPRYKIIEKKQPVAFWCNPISGHNTLYWYLQNLGQGPELLIRYENEEAVDDSQLPKDRFSAERLKGVDSTLKIQPAELGDSAVYLCASSLGQPGYTFGSGTRLTVV.

The J gene is TRBJ2-3, the V gene TRBV7-3, with TRBD2 matching over 12 bases. The J segment lost 0 bases and the V segment lost 5 bases, leaving 3 bases of the junction unmatched. Per the germline V gene, CDR1 is SGHTA and CDR2 is FQGTGA. The CDR3 runs to 16 residues. The CDR3 coding sequence is TGTGCCAGCAGCCCGACTAGCGGGAGAAGCACAGATACGCAGTATTTT. Amino acid sequence: CASSPTSGRSTDTQYF.

The genes are TRBV5-6 and TRBJ2-2; D ambiguous. Germline V lookup: CDR1 SGHDT, CDR2 YYEEEE. The CDR3 has 15 amino acids. The ends were cut back, 2 bases at V and 3 bases at J, with 11 bases in the middle. The CDR3 sequence: CASSFITEDTGELFF. The CDR3 nucleotides read TGTGCCAGCAGCTTTATTACAGAGGACACCGGGGAGCTGTTTTTT.

The chain has TRBV4-3 and TRBJ1-1; D not resolved. V gave up 4 bases and J gave up 7 bases, with 22 bases separating them. The CDR3 covers 16 residues. Looked up from germline, CDR1 is LGHNA and CDR2 is YSLEER. CDR3 in amino acids: CASSRGGSGKNLEAFF. For the CDR3, the DNA is TGCGCCAGCAGCCGAGGAGGCTCCGGGAAAAACCTTGAAGCTTTCTTT.

In this sample, this clone turned up once. This chain joins TRBV10-3 and TRBJ1-2; 7 bases agree with TRBD1. This CDR3 region has 16 residues. Germline assignment: CDR1 ENHRY and CDR2 SYGVKD. Trimming cost V 4 bases and J 3 bases; bases outside gene matches: 11. CDR3 sequence reads: CAISGRNDGQDYGYTF. The CDR3 DNA reads TGTGCCATCAGTGGGCGAAACGACGGACAGGACTATGGCTACACCTTC.

The chain is built from TRBV28 and TRBJ1-1, with D maybe TRBD1 (5 bases). The CDR3 is 15 amino acids. With 2 bases removed from V and 1 base from J, the gap between germline ends came to 11 bases. Germline-derived CDR1 and CDR2 are MDHEN and SYDVKM. DNA of the CDR3: TGTGCCAGCAGTTTAATGGGGGGAGGGAACACTGAAGCTTTCTTT. It is translated as CASSLMGGGNTEAFF.

V gene TRBV29-1 combines with J gene TRBJ2-3; possible D gene TRBD1, 6 bases. The V gene lost 7 bases and the J gene lost 3 bases, with 20 bases spanning the gap. Per germline, CDR1 SQVTM and CDR2 ANQGSEA. The CDR3 totals 15 residues. The CDR3, as DNA: TGCAGCGCAACACGGACAGCAGGATTGACAGATACGCAGTATTTT. It specifies CSATRTAGLTDTQYF.

The rearrangement links TRBV28 to TRBJ2-1; 10 nucleotides match TRBD2. V was pared by 3 bases and J by 6 bases, with 11 bases of the junction left unmatched. CDR1 is MDHEN, CDR2 SYDVKM, per germline. This CDR3 region has 17 residues. The DNA of the CDR3 is TGTGCCAGCAGTTTTTCGGGTACTAGCGGGGAACGCAATGAGCAGTTCTTC. This gives the protein CASSFSGTSGERNEQFF.

This chain joins TRBV18 and TRBJ2-2; maybe TRBD2 (5 bases). Germline V gene sequence: CDR1 KGHSH, CDR2 LQKENI. V lost 3 bases, J lost 0 bases, and 11 bases lay in between. The CDR3 sequence is 16 residues long. CDR3 in amino acids: CASSPSIASNTGELFF. The CDR3 DNA is TGTGCCAGCTCACCTTCGATAGCGTCGAACACCGGGGAGCTGTTTTTT.

The genes are TRBV7-9 and TRBJ2-5; D remains ambiguous. Trimming left V 5 bases short and J 4 bases short, with 5 bases between. The CDR3 contains 11 residues. Per the germline V gene, CDR1 is SEHNR and CDR2 is FQNEAQ (reference sequence). CDR3 sequence (DNA): TGTGCCAGCAGCCAAGTAGAGACCCAGTACTTC. Residues: CASSQVETQYF.

The CDR3 DNA reads TGTGCCAGCAGCCTAAGGACGGCCGGGGACTACACCTTC. Protein product: CASSLRTAGDYTF. This rearrangement joins TRBV11-2 to TRBJ1-2; D gene unclear. Trimming took off 5 bases at V and 10 bases at J, with 17 bases between the two ends. Germline CDR1 reads SGHAT; CDR2 reads FQNNGV. The CDR3 consists of 13 residues.

The chain carries TRBV15 and TRBJ2-4; 14 bases are shared with TRBD2. V shed 4 bases, J shed 7 bases, and the junction held 9 bases outside the gene matches. Germline V gives CDR1 LNHNV, CDR2 YYDKDF (reference sequence). This CDR3 comprises 17 residues. The CDR3 is CATSKTGLAGAFNIQYF. The CDR3 DNA sequence: TGTGCCACCAGCAAGACGGGACTAGCGGGAGCTTTTAACATTCAGTACTTC.

The chain uses TRBV5-1 and TRBJ1-4; D gene uncertain. The germline V gene has CDR1 SGHRS and CDR2 YFSETQ. The CDR3 covers 14 residues. The V end was cut by 0 bases, the J end by 5 bases, with 8 bases between. The CDR3 coding sequence is TGCGCCAGCAGCTTGGGGGAGTACAATGAAAAACTGTTTTTT. Encoded protein: CASSLGEYNEKLFF.

This clone was observed once. CDR3 residues: CASSGTGGIGNEKLFF. DNA for the CDR3: TGCGCCAGCAGCGGAACGGGGGGAATAGGGAATGAAAAACTGTTTTTT. The chain carries TRBV5-1 and TRBJ1-4, with D maybe TRBD1 (5 bases). CDR1 and CDR2 (germline): SGHRS, YFSETQ. This CDR3 contains 16 residues. Trimming pared 4 bases from V and 5 bases from J, leaving 18 bases between. Variable domain in full (rest from reference TRBV5-1 and TRBJ1-4): KAGVTQTPRYLIKTRGQQVTLSCSPISGHRSVSWYQQTPGQGLQFLFEYFSETQRNKGNFPGRFSGRQFSNSRSEMNVSTLELGDSALYLCASSGTGGIGNEKLFFGSGTQLSVL.

The V gene is TRBV5-6, the J gene TRBJ2-3, with 7 bases fitting TRBD1. This CDR3 is built from 15 residues. CDR1 is SGHDT, CDR2 YYEEEE, per germline. The J segment lost 4 bases and the V segment lost 1 base, leaving 6 bases of the junction unmatched. The CDR3 nucleotides are TGTGCCAGCAGCTTGAGGCAGGGGGTCGCAGATACGCAGTATTTT. It codes for CASSLRQGVADTQYF.

The chain is built from TRBV19 and TRBJ2-7; D possibly corresponds to TRBD2 (5 bases). The CDR3 loop spans 13 amino acids. CDR1 is LNHDA, CDR2 SQIVND, per germline (reference sequence). The V and J ends lost 3 bases and 3 bases respectively, with 9 bases between them. CDR3 residues: CASSIARGYEQYF. The CDR3 nucleotides read TGTGCCAGTAGTATCGCCCGGGGCTACGAGCAGTACTTC.

The table lists this clone with a few counts. The chain employs TRBV11-3 and TRBJ1-1, with D tentatively TRBD1 (5 bases). There are 13 residues in the CDR3. Trimming left V 5 bases short and J 7 bases short, with 14 bases between. In germline, CDR1 is SGHNT, CDR2 YENEEA. CDR3: CASSRDGRSEAFF. CDR3 in DNA: TGTGCCAGCAGCCGGGACGGGAGAAGTGAAGCTTTCTTT.

This chain uses TRBV5-1 with TRBJ2-1, with 10 bases fitting TRBD2. The CDR3 contains 16 residues. J gave up 4 bases and V 1 base, and 5 bases lay outside the gene matches. Germline V gene data show CDR1 as SGHRS and CDR2 as YFSETQ. The CDR3 region has the DNA TGCGCCAGCAGCTTGTCTGGGACTAGCGTTTACAATGAGCAGTTCTTC. Translated: CASSLSGTSVYNEQFF.

The chain combines TRBV7-2 with TRBJ2-3, with D maybe TRBD2 (6 bases). From germline, CDR1 is SGHTA and CDR2 FQGNSA. V was pared by 5 bases and J by 0 bases, with 15 bases between. The CDR3 extends over 16 amino acids. CDR3 in DNA: TGTGCCAGCAGCCCACTAGCCCCACCTAGCACAGATACGCAGTATTTT. This encodes CASSPLAPPSTDTQYF.

The chain carries TRBV5-1 and TRBJ2-3, with D perhaps TRBD2 (5 bases). CDR1 is SGHRS and CDR2 is YFSETQ in the germline V gene. This CDR3 is 14 amino acids long. Trimming took off 4 bases at V and 6 bases at J, with 15 bases between the two ends. The CDR3 sequence is CASSTREIADTQYF. As DNA, the CDR3 is TGCGCCAGCAGCACGAGGGAGATCGCGGATACGCAGTATTTT.